This entry lists 19 T cell receptor beta chains sequenced from one sample in a study of shared clonotypes between healthy human individuals. Repertoires were generated with immunoSEQ multiplex PCR, while TCRdb's copy carries only in-frame clones and drops some. The table records a few million clones, 93% of them present only once. Material: naive CD4+ T cells from PBMCs. Specified subset: CD45RA+ positively selected. These receptors were collected from a man aged 18 to 30 in good health. Some clones in this sample may be carry-over from other donors' samples.

This clone appeared a single time. The J gene is TRBJ1-1, the V gene TRBV7-9; D gene ambiguous. Germline lookup yields CDR1 SEHNR and CDR2 FQNEAQ (reference sequence). The CDR3 totals 14 residues. Trimming removed 5 bases from V and 4 bases from J, with 14 bases in between. The CDR3 sequence is CASSGRWQTTEAFF. In nucleotides, the CDR3 is TGTGCCAGCAGCGGCAGGTGGCAGACCACTGAAGCTTTCTTT.

The rearrangement joins TRBV5-4 to TRBJ1-4; D is ambiguous. This CDR3 has 14 residues. With 4 bases removed from V and 6 bases from J, the gap between germline ends came to 13 bases. The germline CDR1 and CDR2 sequences are SGHNT and YYREEE (reference sequence). Written as DNA, the CDR3 is TGTGCCAGCAGCACCAGGACGGCTCATGAAAAACTGTTTTTT. Translation gives CASSTRTAHEKLFF.

The chain couples TRBV4-3 to TRBJ1-5; D remains ambiguous. With 3 bases removed from V and 0 bases from J, the gap between germline ends came to 12 bases. The germline CDR1 and CDR2 sequences are LGHNA and YSLEER. The CDR3 has 16 residues. This CDR3 reads CASSQAWPYSNQPQHF. CDR3 bases: TGCGCCAGCAGCCAGGCCTGGCCTTATAGCAATCAGCCCCAGCATTTT.

The chain joins TRBV6-6 to TRBJ2-5, with D possibly matching TRBD2 (6 bases). This CDR3 contains 14 residues. CDR1 and CDR2 from the germline V gene are MNHNY and SVGAGI (reference sequence). V was shortened by 6 bases and J by 5 bases, with 16 bases between the two germline ends. The CDR3 here is CASSPRENLETQYF. DNA of the CDR3: TGTGCCAGCAGCCCCCGGGAGAATTTGGAGACCCAGTACTTC.

The chain uses TRBV7-9 and TRBJ2-3; no firm D call. Trimming took 3 bases from V and 6 from J, leaving 1 base between them. Germline CDR1 and CDR2: SEHNR and FQNEAQ (reference sequence). This CDR3 region has 10 residues. The CDR3 DNA reads as TGTGCCAGCAGCTTCGATACGCAGTATTTT. It codes for CASSFDTQYF.

The chain is built from TRBV29-1 and TRBJ1-1; 7 bases match TRBD1. Germline CDR1 reads SQVTM; CDR2 reads ANQGSEA. The ends lost 3 bases at V and 6 bases at J; junction bases unmatched: 10. The CDR3 loop spans 14 amino acids. DNA for the CDR3: TGCAGCGTTGATGCCGGGACAGCGAATTCTGAAGCTTTCTTT. It codes for CSVDAGTANSEAFF.

This chain uses TRBV29-1 with TRBJ1-1; no clear D. The germline V and J ends were trimmed by 4 bases and 0 bases, with 9 bases remaining between them. CDR1 is SQVTM and CDR2 is ANQGSEA in the germline V gene. This CDR3 has 13 residues. The CDR3 nucleotides read TGCAGCGTTGGGGCCAACATGAACACTGAAGCTTTCTTT. Protein sequence: CSVGANMNTEAFF.

The chain employs TRBV28 and TRBJ2-2, with 8 nucleotides matching TRBD2. Looked up from germline, CDR1 is MDHEN and CDR2 is SYDVKM. The CDR3 totals 15 residues. V lost 10 bases, J lost 1 base, and 8 bases stayed unmatched. CDR3 protein: CATAGGSLNTGELFF. In DNA, the CDR3 is TGTGCCACCGCGGGAGGCTCGCTGAACACCGGGGAGCTGTTTTTT.

The gene calls are TRBV2 and TRBJ1-2, with D uncertain. The CDR3 is 12 amino acids. The germline gives CDR1 SNHLY, CDR2 FYNNEI. Between the trimmed V and J ends, which lost 6 bases and 6 bases, there was a span of 11 bases. CDR3 bases: TGTGCCAGCAGAGGGAGTCTCCATGGCTACACCTTC. Encoded protein: CASRGSLHGYTF.

Only one count was recorded for this clone. The rearrangement links TRBV9 to TRBJ2-3, with TRBD2 identical over 13 bases. The CDR3 is 18 amino acids. Germline trimming cut 0 bases from V and 4 bases from J; bases unmatched to any gene: 8. Germline V gene lookup returns CDR1 SGDLS and CDR2 YYNGEE. In DNA form, the CDR3 reads TGTGCCAGCAGCGTAGTCGGACTAGCGGGAGTAACCCCAGATACGCAGTATTTT. As protein: CASSVVGLAGVTPDTQYF.

The rearrangement joins TRBV7-3 to TRBJ2-2; 8 bases are a match to TRBD2. V dropped 4 bases and J dropped 5; count of bases not matched to a gene: 12. The length of the CDR3 is 17 residues. Germline V gene lookup returns CDR1 SGHTA and CDR2 FQGTGA. CDR3 nucleotide sequence: TGTGCCAGCAGCTCCTCCCTGACGGGAGGGAGAACCGGGGAGCTGTTTTTT. The encoded protein is CASSSSLTGGRTGELFF.

A remark on this clone: Germline and junction disagree at one end, which may indicate a read error. This rearrangement joins TRBV4-1 to TRBJ1-5; 7 bases map to TRBD1. This CDR3 has 17 residues. CDR1 is MGHRA, CDR2 YSYEKL, per germline. This chain's CDR3 is CASRQVEGALVNQPQHF. CDR3 DNA: TGCGCCAGCAGACAAGTGGAGGGGGCGCTGGTCAATCAGCCCCAGCATTTT.

V usage is TRBV6-4 and J usage is TRBJ1-2; 7 nucleotides agree with TRBD1. The ends lost 6 bases at V and 3 bases at J; junction bases unmatched: 10. This CDR3 comprises 15 residues. CDR1 is MRHNA and CDR2 is SNTAGT in the germline V gene. CDR3 bases: TGTGCCAGCAGAGAAACAGGGGCGCTGGACTATGGCTACACCTTC. Translating it yields CASRETGALDYGYTF.

The count of this clone is one. The chain joins TRBV6-5 to TRBJ2-1, with D perhaps TRBD2 (5 bases). The CDR3 totals 15 residues. V lost 6 bases, J lost 7 bases, and 19 bases lay in between. In germline, CDR1 is MNHEY, CDR2 SVGAGI. This CDR3 reads CASSPRAPRENEQFF. For the CDR3, the DNA is TGTGCCAGCAGCCCCCGGGCCCCGAGGGAGAATGAGCAGTTCTTC.

The count of this clone is one. This chain connects TRBV5-4 to TRBJ2-2; D is tentatively TRBD1 or TRBD2 (5 bases each). The CDR3 covers 17 residues. The germline V gene encodes CDR1 SGHNT and CDR2 YYREEE (reference sequence). V lost 3 bases to trimming and J lost 3 bases, with 18 bases between them. CDR3 sequence: CASSSGPGLTDTGELFF. CDR3 DNA sequence: TGTGCCAGCAGCTCGGGACCGGGCTTAACGGACACCGGGGAGCTGTTTTTT.

The CDR3, as DNA: TGTGCCAGCAGCGTTGGGGGACTAGGGGCGGGTTTACCCGGGGAGCTGTTTTTT. It specifies CASSVGGLGAGLPGELFF. This chain joins TRBV9 and TRBJ2-2, with 8 bases that match TRBD2. The CDR3 totals 18 residues. CDR1 SGDLS and CDR2 YYNGEE come from the germline V gene. J was trimmed by 6 bases and V by 2 bases; bases with no gene match: 15.

The chain recombines TRBV9 with TRBJ2-2; 10 bases align to TRBD1. This CDR3 has 17 amino acids. Trimming took 0 bases from V and 5 from J; bases not matched to a gene: 7. CDR1 and CDR2 (germline): SGDLS, YYNGEE. In nucleotides, the CDR3 is TGTGCCAGCAGCGTAGGCGGTTGGGGACAGGGGACCGGGGAGCTGTTTTTT. Translating gives CASSVGGWGQGTGELFF.

This clone was counted a few times. The J gene is TRBJ1-5, the V gene TRBV28; D remains ambiguous. With 7 bases removed from V and 3 bases from J, the gap between germline ends came to 7 bases. The CDR3 is 12 residues long. The germline V gene encodes CDR1 MDHEN and CDR2 SYDVKM. Here the CDR3 reads CASTVYNQPQHF. Here the CDR3 DNA reads TGTGCCAGCACCGTATACAATCAGCCCCAGCATTTT.

This CDR3 is CATLESGTNTGELFF. The DNA for the CDR3 is TGTGCCACCCTAGAAAGCGGGACCAACACCGGGGAGCTGTTTTTT. This chain uses TRBV21-1 with TRBJ2-2; the DNA was not used to check the table's D call, TRBD2. TRBV21-1 is recorded as a pseudogene. The CDR3 has 15 residues.